Detailed here is one T cell receptor beta chain. Its target is not known. Here immunoSEQ multiplex PCR was the method, and the copy in TCRdb shows in-frame clones only, minus some. The sample lists over 110,000 clones, almost 90% occurring once. The data belong to a study of T cell responses to AZD1222 COVID-19 vaccine. Whole-study findings and limits: After the peak T cell response, and only then, were repertoires sampled. At study baseline, merely several AZD1222 recipients were seropositive.

CDR1 is ENHRY and CDR2 is SYGVKD in the germline V gene. The V segment lost 10 bases and the J segment 4 bases; nucleotides outside the gene matches: 7. The CDR3 spans 14 residues. The study pooled second doses at about 4 or about 12 weeks. This clonotype was obtained from an adult who received the AZD1222 COVID-19 vaccine. This sequence joins TRBV10-3 and TRBJ2-1, with 10 bases aligning to TRBD2. The sequenced sample was peripheral blood, obtained 28 days after the second AZD1222 dose. The CDR3, as DNA: TGTGCCACCCGGGGGACTAGCGCATACAATGAGCAGTTCTTC. Translated: CATRGTSAYNEQFF.